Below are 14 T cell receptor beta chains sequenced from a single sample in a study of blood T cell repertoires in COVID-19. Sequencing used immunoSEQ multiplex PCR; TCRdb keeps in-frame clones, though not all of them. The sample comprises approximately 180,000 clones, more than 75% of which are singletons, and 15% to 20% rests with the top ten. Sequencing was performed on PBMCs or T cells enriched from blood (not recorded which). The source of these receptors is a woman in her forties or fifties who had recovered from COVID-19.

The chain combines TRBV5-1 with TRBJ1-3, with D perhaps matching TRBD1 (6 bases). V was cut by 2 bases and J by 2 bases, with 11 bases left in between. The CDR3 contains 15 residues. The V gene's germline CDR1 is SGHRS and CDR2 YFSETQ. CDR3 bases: TGCGCCAGCAGCTTAGCGGGGGCGCCTGGAAACACCATATATTTT. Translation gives CASSLAGAPGNTIYF.

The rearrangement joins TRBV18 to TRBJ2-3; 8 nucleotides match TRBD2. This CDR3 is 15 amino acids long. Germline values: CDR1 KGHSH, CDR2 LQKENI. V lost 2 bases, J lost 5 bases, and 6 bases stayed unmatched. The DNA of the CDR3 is TGTGCCAGCTCACCAAGTCGGGAGGGCCGAGATACGCAGTATTTT. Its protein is CASSPSREGRDTQYF.

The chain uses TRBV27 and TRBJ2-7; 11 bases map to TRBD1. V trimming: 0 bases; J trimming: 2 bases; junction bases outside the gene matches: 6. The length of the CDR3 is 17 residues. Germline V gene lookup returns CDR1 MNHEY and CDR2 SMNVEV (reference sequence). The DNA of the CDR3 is TGTGCCAGCAGTTTATCACAACCGGGACAGGGGGCCTACGAGCAGTACTTC. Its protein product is CASSLSQPGQGAYEQYF.

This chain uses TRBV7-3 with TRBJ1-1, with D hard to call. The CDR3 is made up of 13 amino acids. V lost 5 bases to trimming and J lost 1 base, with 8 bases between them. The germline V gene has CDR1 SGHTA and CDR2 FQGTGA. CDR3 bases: TGTGCCAGCAGCCAAGCTCAGAACACTGAAGCTTTCTTT. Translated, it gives CASSQAQNTEAFF.

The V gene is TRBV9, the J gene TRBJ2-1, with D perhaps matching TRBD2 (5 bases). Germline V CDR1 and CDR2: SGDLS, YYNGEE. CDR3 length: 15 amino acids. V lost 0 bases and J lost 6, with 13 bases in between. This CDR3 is CASSVDPSSGNEQFF. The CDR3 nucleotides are TGTGCCAGCAGCGTAGACCCCAGCAGCGGCAATGAGCAGTTCTTC.

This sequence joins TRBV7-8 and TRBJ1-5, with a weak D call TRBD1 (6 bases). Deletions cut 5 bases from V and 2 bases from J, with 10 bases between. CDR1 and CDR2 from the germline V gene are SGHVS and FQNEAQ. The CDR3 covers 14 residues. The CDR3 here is CASSLRQGNQPQHF. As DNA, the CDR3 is TGTGCCAGCAGCCTTCGACAGGGCAATCAGCCCCAGCATTTT.

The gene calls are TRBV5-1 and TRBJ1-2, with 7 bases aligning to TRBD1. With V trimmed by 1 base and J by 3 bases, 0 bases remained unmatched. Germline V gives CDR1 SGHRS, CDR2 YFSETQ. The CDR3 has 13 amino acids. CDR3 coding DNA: TGCGCCAGCAGCTTGACAGGGGACTATGGCTACACCTTC. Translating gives CASSLTGDYGYTF.

The CDR3 reads CARSPSGPTSYEQYF. As DNA, the CDR3 is TGTGCCAGAAGCCCTAGCGGGCCAACTTCCTACGAGCAGTACTTC. This chain connects TRBV5-3 to TRBJ2-7; 8 nucleotides match TRBD2. TRBV5-3 is reported as an ORF; its role is uncertain. V lost 4 bases, J lost 1 base, and 7 bases stayed unmatched. The CDR3 loop spans 15 amino acids.

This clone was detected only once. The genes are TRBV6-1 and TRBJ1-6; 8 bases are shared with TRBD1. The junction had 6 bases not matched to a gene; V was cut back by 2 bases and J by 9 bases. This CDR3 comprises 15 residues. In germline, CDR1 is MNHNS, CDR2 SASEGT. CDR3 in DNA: TGTGCCAGCAGTGAATGGACAGGGCCATTTTCACCCCTCCACTTT. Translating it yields CASSEWTGPFSPLHF.

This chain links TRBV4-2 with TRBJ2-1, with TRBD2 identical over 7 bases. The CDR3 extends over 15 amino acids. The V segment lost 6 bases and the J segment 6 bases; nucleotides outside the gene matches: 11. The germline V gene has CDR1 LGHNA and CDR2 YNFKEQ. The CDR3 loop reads CASSMGLQGSNEQFF. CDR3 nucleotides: TGTGCCAGCAGTATGGGACTACAAGGTTCCAATGAGCAGTTCTTC.

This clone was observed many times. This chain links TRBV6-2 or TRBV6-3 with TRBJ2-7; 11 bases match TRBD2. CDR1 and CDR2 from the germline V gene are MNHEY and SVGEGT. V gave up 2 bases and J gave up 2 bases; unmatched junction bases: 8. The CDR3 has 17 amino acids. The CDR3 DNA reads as TGTGCCAGCAGTTACCCCCTAGCGGGAGGAGCGCCCTACGAGCAGTACTTC. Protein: CASSYPLAGGAPYEQYF.

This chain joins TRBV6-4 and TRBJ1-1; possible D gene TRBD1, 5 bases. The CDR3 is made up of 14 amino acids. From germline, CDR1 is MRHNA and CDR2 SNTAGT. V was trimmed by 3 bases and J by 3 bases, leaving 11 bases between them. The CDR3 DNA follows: TGTGCCAGCAGTGATTGGGGGGAGGACACTGAAGCTTTCTTT. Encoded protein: CASSDWGEDTEAFF.

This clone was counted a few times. CDR3 DNA sequence: TGTGCCAGCAGTGCCTTCGAGGTCGATGAGCAGTTCTTC. Translation gives CASSAFEVDEQFF. The chain links TRBV2 to TRBJ2-1; no definite D call. Trimming took 4 bases from V and 8 from J, leaving 12 bases between them. Per germline, CDR1 SNHLY and CDR2 FYNNEI. This CDR3 contains 13 residues. Full variable domain (outside the CDR3, taken from reference TRBV2 and TRBJ2-1): EPEVTQTPSHQVTQMGQEVILRCVPISNHLYFYWYRQILGQKVEFLVSFYNNEISEKSEIFDDQFSVERPDGSNFTLKIRSTKLEDSAMYFCASSAFEVDEQFFGPGTRLTVL.

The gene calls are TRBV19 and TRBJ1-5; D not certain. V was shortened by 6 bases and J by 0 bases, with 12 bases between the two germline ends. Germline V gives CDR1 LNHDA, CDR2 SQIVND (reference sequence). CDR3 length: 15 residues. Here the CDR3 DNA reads TGTGCCAGTAGAGCCGACACAGTTAGCAATCAGCCCCAGCATTTT. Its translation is CASRADTVSNQPQHF.